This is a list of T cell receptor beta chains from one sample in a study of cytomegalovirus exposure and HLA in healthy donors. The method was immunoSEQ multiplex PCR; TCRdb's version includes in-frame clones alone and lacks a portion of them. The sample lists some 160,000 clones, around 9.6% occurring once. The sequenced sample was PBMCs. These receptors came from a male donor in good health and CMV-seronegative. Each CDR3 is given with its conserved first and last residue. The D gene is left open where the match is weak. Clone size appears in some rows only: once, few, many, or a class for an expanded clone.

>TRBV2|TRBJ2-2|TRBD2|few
CASRMGLAGGNTGELFF
TGTGCCAGCAGAATGGGACTAGCGGGAGGCAACACCGGGGAGCTGTTTTTT
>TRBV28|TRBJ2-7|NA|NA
CASSLRTEQYF
TGTGCCAGCAGTCTGCGGACAGAGCAGTACTTC
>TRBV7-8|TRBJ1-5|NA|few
CASSPKTAAGPNSNQPQHF
TGTGCCAGCAGCCCGAAGACAGCCGCCGGGCCAAATAGCAATCAGCCCCAGCATTTT
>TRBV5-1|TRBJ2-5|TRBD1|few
CASSLRGGRETQYF
TGCGCCAGCAGCTTGCGAGGGGGCAGAGAGACCCAGTACTTC
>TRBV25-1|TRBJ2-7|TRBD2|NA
CASSGRTSGPTYEQYF
TGTGCCAGCAGTGGACGGACTAGCGGACCGACCTACGAGCAGTACTTC
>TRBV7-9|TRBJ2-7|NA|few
CASTPGSSYEQYF
TGTGCCAGCACCCCTGGGAGTTCCTACGAGCAGTACTTC
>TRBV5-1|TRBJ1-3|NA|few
CASSFAPTFGNTIYF
TGCGCCAGCAGCTTCGCACCGACATTCGGAAACACCATATATTTT
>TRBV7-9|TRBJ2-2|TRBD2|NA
CATQLAGRTSTGELFF
TGTGCGACGCAACTAGCGGGAAGAACGAGCACCGGGGAGCTGTTTTTT
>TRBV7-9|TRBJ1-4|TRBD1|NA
CASSHGQGSGKLFF
TGTGCCAGCAGCCATGGACAGGGCTCAGGGAAACTGTTTTTT
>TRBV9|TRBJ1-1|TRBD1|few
CASSVGQGNTEAFF
TGTGCCAGCAGCGTTGGACAGGGGAACACTGAAGCTTTCTTT
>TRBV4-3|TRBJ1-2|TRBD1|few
CASTPDRGVLYGYTF
TGCGCCAGCACCCCGGACAGGGGGGTTCTCTATGGCTACACCTTC
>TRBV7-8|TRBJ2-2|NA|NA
CASSFFDTTGELFF
TGTGCCAGCAGCTTTTTCGACACCACCGGGGAGCTGTTTTTT
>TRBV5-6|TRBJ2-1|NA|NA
CASSLEGVSTGYNEQFF
TGTGCCAGCAGCTTGGAGGGGGTTTCGACAGGATACAATGAGCAGTTCTTC
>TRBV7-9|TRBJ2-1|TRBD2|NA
CASSLAAGGIYNEQFF
TGTGCCAGCAGCTTGGCAGCGGGAGGGATCTACAATGAGCAGTTCTTC
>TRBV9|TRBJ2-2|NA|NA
CASSVTSLPGELFF
TGTGCCAGCAGCGTAACTAGCCTACCCGGGGAGCTGTTTTTT
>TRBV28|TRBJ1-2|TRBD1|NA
CASTLRQGRRYTF
TGTGCCAGCACCCTAAGACAGGGTCGGCGCTACACCTTC
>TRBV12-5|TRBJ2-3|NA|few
CASGKGGWTDTQYF
TGTGCTAGTGGTAAAGGGGGTTGGACAGATACGCAGTATTTT
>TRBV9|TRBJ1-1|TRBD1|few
CASSGLNRGSTEAFF
TGTGCCAGCAGCGGACTCAACAGGGGGAGCACTGAAGCTTTCTTT
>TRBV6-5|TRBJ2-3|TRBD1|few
CASKGAGFADTQYF
TGTGCCAGCAAGGGGGCTGGGTTCGCAGATACGCAGTATTTT
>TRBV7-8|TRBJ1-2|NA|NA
CASSLLVLQRAFGYTF
TGTGCCAGCAGCTTATTAGTTCTCCAGCGTGCCTTCGGCTACACCTTC
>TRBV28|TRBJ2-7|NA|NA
CASTPGVGASRDEQYF
TGTGCCAGCACCCCCGGGGTGGGGGCGTCAAGGGATGAGCAGTACTTC
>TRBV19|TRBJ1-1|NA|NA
CASTRLGNTEAFF
TGTGCCAGTACCCGACTCGGGAACACTGAAGCTTTCTTT
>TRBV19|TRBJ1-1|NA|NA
CASSITAGVNTEAFF
TGTGCCAGTAGTATAACTGCAGGGGTGAACACTGAAGCTTTCTTT
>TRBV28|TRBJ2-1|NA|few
CASTTPGRVGVGNEQFF
TGTGCCAGCACCACCCCCGGAAGGGTGGGAGTAGGGAATGAGCAGTTCTTC
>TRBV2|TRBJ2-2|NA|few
CASSEKLRDTGELFF
TGTGCCAGCAGTGAGAAGTTGAGGGACACCGGGGAGCTGTTTTTT
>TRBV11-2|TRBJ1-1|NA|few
CASSLDLKTEAFF
TGTGCCAGCAGCTTAGATCTAAAGACTGAAGCTTTCTTT
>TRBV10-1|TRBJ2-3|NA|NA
CASSESSAFPLSTDTQYF
TGCGCCAGCAGTGAGTCTAGCGCGTTCCCCCTTAGCACAGATACGCAGTATTTT
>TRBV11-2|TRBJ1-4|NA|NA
CASSSISGSLGEKLFF
TGTGCCAGCAGCTCTATTTCAGGGTCGTTAGGTGAAAAACTGTTTTTT
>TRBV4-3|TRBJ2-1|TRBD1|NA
CASSHRQGAIIDEQFF
TGCGCCAGCAGCCACCGACAGGGGGCGATCATCGATGAGCAGTTCTTC
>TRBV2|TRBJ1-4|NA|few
CASSEGRVATNEKLFF
TGTGCCAGCAGTGAAGGCAGGGTTGCAACTAATGAAAAACTGTTTTTT
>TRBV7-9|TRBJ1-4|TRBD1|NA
CASSFTGGGTNEKLFF
TGTGCCAGCAGCTTCACAGGGGGGGGTACTAATGAAAAACTGTTTTTT
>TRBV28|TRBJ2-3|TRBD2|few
CASSLAGGLTDTQYF
TGTGCCAGCAGTTTAGCGGGAGGTCTCACAGATACGCAGTATTTT
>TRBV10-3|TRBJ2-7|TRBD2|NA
CATLSGRGPSYEQYF
TGTGCCACTCTTAGCGGGAGGGGGCCTTCCTACGAGCAGTACTTC
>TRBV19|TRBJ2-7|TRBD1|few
CASRDRRAYEQYF
TGTGCCAGTCGGGACAGGAGGGCCTACGAGCAGTACTTC
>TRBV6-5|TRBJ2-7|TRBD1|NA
CASSPTETGSYEQYF
TGTGCCAGCAGCCCCACGGAGACAGGGTCCTACGAGCAGTACTTC
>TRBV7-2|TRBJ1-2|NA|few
CASSLHADRSNYGYTF
TGTGCCAGCAGCTTACACGCTGACAGATCTAACTATGGCTACACCTTC
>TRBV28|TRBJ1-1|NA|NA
CASKTAWNTEAFF
TGTGCCAGCAAAACAGCTTGGAACACTGAAGCTTTCTTT
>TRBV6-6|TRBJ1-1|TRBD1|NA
CASSYGTASAEAFF
TGTGCCAGCAGTTACGGGACAGCCTCCGCTGAAGCTTTCTTT
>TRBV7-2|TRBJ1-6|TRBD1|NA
CASSSRGKSLNSPLHF
TGTGCCAGCAGCTCCAGGGGGAAGAGCCTCAATTCACCCCTCCACTTT
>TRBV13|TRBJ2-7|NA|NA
CASSLGGSSYEQYF
TGTGCCAGCAGCTTAGGTGGCAGCTCCTACGAGCAGTACTTC
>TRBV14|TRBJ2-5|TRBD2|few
CASSQDLAGVQETQYF
TGTGCCAGCAGCCAAGATTTGGCGGGGGTGCAAGAGACCCAGTACTTC
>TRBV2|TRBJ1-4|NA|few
CASSDDQGRVEKLFF
TGTGCCAGCAGTGACGATCAGGGGCGGGTTGAAAAACTGTTTTTT
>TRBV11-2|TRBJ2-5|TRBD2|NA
CASSLGLGGTQETQYF
TGTGCCAGCAGCTTGGGACTAGGAGGGACTCAAGAGACCCAGTACTTC
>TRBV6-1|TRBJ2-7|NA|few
CASSSQGGYEQYF
TGTGCCAGCAGTAGCCAGGGGGGATACGAGCAGTACTTC
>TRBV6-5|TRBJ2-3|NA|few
CACWSASTDTQYF
TGTGCCTGCTGGAGTGCTAGCACAGATACGCAGTATTTT
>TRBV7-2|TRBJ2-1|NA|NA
CASSSPPNEQFF
TGTGCCAGCAGCTCTCCCCCCAATGAGCAGTTCTTC
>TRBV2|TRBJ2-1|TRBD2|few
CASSASGNLGYEQFF
TGTGCCAGCAGTGCTAGCGGAAACCTTGGGTATGAGCAGTTCTTC
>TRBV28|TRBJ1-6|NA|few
CASSLDSSSYNSPLHF
TGTGCCAGCAGTCTAGACAGCAGCTCCTATAATTCACCCCTCCACTTT
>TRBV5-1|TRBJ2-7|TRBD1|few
CASSLLPTPGQGDRYEQYF
TGCGCCAGCAGCCTTTTACCGACACCGGGACAGGGGGATCGCTACGAGCAGTACTTC
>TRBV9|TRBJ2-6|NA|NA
CASSVRGSGANVLTF
TGTGCCAGCAGCGTTAGGGGCTCTGGGGCCAACGTCCTGACTTTC
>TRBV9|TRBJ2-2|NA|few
CASSVSAANTGELFF
TGTGCCAGCAGCGTATCGGCGGCGAACACCGGGGAGCTGTTTTTT
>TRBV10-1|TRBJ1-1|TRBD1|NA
CATSPGQGGCLNTEAFF
TGCGCCACCAGCCCGGGACAGGGGGGATGTCTGAACACTGAAGCTTTCTTT
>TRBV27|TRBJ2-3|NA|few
CASSGGPGTQYF
TGTGCCAGCAGTGGTGGCCCTGGTACGCAGTATTTT
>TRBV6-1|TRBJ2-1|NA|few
CASTGQGFYNEQFF
TGTGCCAGCACAGGGCAGGGGTTCTACAATGAGCAGTTCTTC
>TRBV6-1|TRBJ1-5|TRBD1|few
CASSAPDRGGNQPQHF
TGTGCCAGCAGTGCACCCGACAGGGGCGGCAATCAGCCCCAGCATTTT